These 2 T cell receptor beta chains came from one sample sequenced in a study of shared clonotypes between healthy human individuals. Cells designated naive CD8 were CD45RO-negative and were positively selected for CCR7, with terminally differentiated effector memory CD45RA+ cells excluded. Produced via immunoSEQ multiplex PCR; TCRdb's table is partial and in-frame only. Among around 2,000,000 clones listed, approximately 94% were seen once. The sequencing sample was made of naive CD8+ T cells sorted from blood. All receptors come from a man between 18 and 35 years old in good health.

This clone was counted a few times. Other DNA sequences in this specimen translate into the identical CDR3. The chain couples TRBV4-3 to TRBJ2-7, with 11 bases aligning to TRBD1. The CDR3 runs to 14 residues. V was clipped by 4 bases and J by 4 bases; unmatched bases: 3. CDR1 and CDR2 from the germline V gene are LGHNA and YSLEER. The CDR3 here is CASSPGTGGYEQYF. In DNA, the CDR3 is TGCGCCAGCAGCCCCGGGACAGGGGGGTACGAGCAGTACTTC.

V gene TRBV28 combines with J gene TRBJ1-1, with D possibly TRBD1 on 5 matching bases. V was cut by 4 bases and J by 5 bases, with 14 bases left in between. Germline lookup yields CDR1 MDHEN and CDR2 SYDVKM. The CDR3 loop spans 14 amino acids. CDR3 protein: CASSYPQVGTEAFF. For the CDR3, the DNA is TGTGCCAGCAGTTACCCACAGGTGGGGACTGAAGCTTTCTTT.